This record looks at one T cell receptor (beta chain) sequence and its context. Its antigen remains unknown. This sample was included in a study of graft-versus-host responses after intestinal transplantation. Study summary: After anti-thymocyte globulin induction, recipients took tacrolimus and steroids for three to four years. Regarding the study as a whole: Allograft clonal ratios (graft-versus-host to host-versus-graft) were high in patients who had graft-donor T cell macrochimerism. Recipient-marrow GvH clones were detected, some having first appeared in ileum or blood. Declines in HvG clones occurring early post-transplant were associated with peak circulating GvH clone levels.

Repertoires were generated with immunoSEQ multiplex PCR, while TCRdb's copy carries only in-frame clones and drops some. The sample has 81,000 or so clones, 85% to 95% seen once. CDR3 length: 13 amino acids. V was trimmed by 6 bases and J by 6 bases, leaving 14 bases between them. The germline V gene encodes CDR1 MDHEN and CDR2 SYDVKM. The TCR was taken from a human donor who was the organ donor for an intestinal transplant. The chain uses TRBV28 and TRBJ1-2; D may be TRBD1 (5 bases). Sequenced here: unstimulated CD8+ T cells sorted from spleen or lymph node cells, sampled before transplant. The CDR3 nucleotides read TGTGCCAGCAGATCTGACAGTTTCAATGGCTACACCTTC. The encoded protein is CASRSDSFNGYTF.